What follows are 15 T cell receptor beta chains derived from one specimen sequenced in a study of T cell repertoires in cytomegalovirus infection (dated by TCRdb to between 2018 and 2020). The treatment or condition label on this specimen signifies: in vitro stimulation with specific CMV peptide epitopes to enrich CMV-specific T cells. The instrument was an Illumina HiSeq 1500. TCRdb's own reprocessing of the public reads used fastp at Q25 and MiXCR and kept productive beta chains. Rows are unified per CDR3 protein, each entry keeping the most common DNA and genes. Across this sample there are more than 250,000 distinct CDR3 sequences, with around 25% seen only once. Clones ranked in the top ten supply 13% of the sample. These receptors are not linked to any known antigen. The sequencing used cultured PBMCs, collected from culture after CMV antigen stimulation. The source is a human donor in good health (CMV status not recorded). Some clones in this sample may be carry-over from other donors' samples.

The J gene is TRBJ2-4, the V gene TRBV20-1, with D tentatively TRBD1 (6 bases). In germline, CDR1 is DFQATT, CDR2 SNEGSKA (reference sequence). The CDR3 covers 15 residues. The V end was cut by 7 bases, the J end by 0 bases, with 16 bases between. The CDR3 spells CSGSEQGIAKNIQYF. DNA for the CDR3: TGCAGTGGGTCGGAACAGGGAATAGCCAAAAACATTCAGTACTTC.

This clonotype has just a few counts. The gene calls are TRBV5-6 and TRBJ1-2, with unresolved D. Germline-derived CDR1 and CDR2 are SGHDT and YYEEEE. V was clipped by 1 base and J by 0 bases, with 7 bases between them. There are 14 residues in the CDR3. The CDR3: CASSLHGTNYGYTF. CDR3 bases: TGTGCCAGCAGCTTGCACGGGACTAACTATGGCTACACCTTC. Combining the CDR3 with reference TRBV5-6 and TRBJ1-2 gives the whole variable domain DAGVTQSPTHLIKTRGQQVTLRCSPKSGHDTVSWYQQALGQGPQFIFQYYEEEERQRGNFPDRFSGHQFPNYSSELNVNALLLGDSALYLCASSLHGTNYGYTFGSGTRLTVV.

A few counts support this clonotype. The chain recombines TRBV6-6 with TRBJ2-1; D is perhaps TRBD1 (5 bases). V dropped 6 bases and J dropped 0 bases, with 12 bases sitting between them. The length of the CDR3 is 15 residues. CDR1 is MNHNY, CDR2 SVGAGI, per germline (reference sequence). CDR3 loop: CASSLRESSYNEQFF. CDR3 DNA sequence: TGTGCCAGCAGCCTCAGGGAAAGCTCCTACAATGAGCAGTTCTTC.

This clonotype was found a few times. The chain carries TRBV7-2 and TRBJ1-5; TRBD1 matches 7 bases. The J segment lost 7 bases and the V segment lost 4 bases, leaving 4 bases of the junction unmatched. Germline loops: CDR1 SGHTA, CDR2 FQGNSA. This CDR3 is built from 13 residues. CDR3 protein: CASSSGQKQPQHF. The CDR3 nucleotides read TGTGCCAGCAGCTCGGGACAGAAACAGCCCCAGCATTTT.

In its sample, this clonotype was seen a few times. The V gene is TRBV11-2, the J gene TRBJ2-1, with 11 bases aligning to TRBD2. The V and J ends lost 4 bases and 5 bases, in that order; junction bases with no gene match: 7. The germline V gene has CDR1 SGHAT and CDR2 FQNNGV. This CDR3 comprises 16 residues. In nucleotides, the CDR3 is TGTGCCAGCAGCTCCACTAGCGGGAGAGGCAACAATGAGCAGTTCTTC. Protein: CASSSTSGRGNNEQFF.

The chain is built from TRBV6-1 and TRBJ2-2; the D is unclear. Germline V gene sequence: CDR1 MNHNS, CDR2 SASEGT. V was clipped by 6 bases and J by 4 bases, with 9 bases between them. The CDR3 has 13 amino acids. DNA for the CDR3: TGTGCCAGCAGAGGATGGAGCACCGGGGAGCTGTTTTTT. Translating it yields CASRGWSTGELFF.

This chain uses TRBV6-5 with TRBJ1-6; no clear D. The CDR3 runs 16 residues. Trimming left V 2 bases short and J 0 bases short, with 8 bases between. Germline loops: CDR1 MNHEY, CDR2 SVGAGI. The CDR3 reads CASSYRRSSYNSPLHF. CDR3 in DNA: TGTGCCAGCAGTTACCGGCGGAGCTCCTATAATTCACCCCTCCACTTT.

This clonotype was picked up a small number of times. V gene TRBV10-3 combines with J gene TRBJ2-1; 13 bases map to TRBD2. This CDR3 contains 16 residues. Germline loops: CDR1 ENHRY, CDR2 SYGVKD. V lost 6 bases to trimming and J lost 10 bases; unmatched junction nucleotides: 12. CDR3 in DNA: TGTGCCATCAGCGGACTAGCGGGAGTTTGGTCGCCCGAGCAGTTCTTC. It translates to CAISGLAGVWSPEQFF.

The chain couples TRBV10-3 to TRBJ2-1; 13 nucleotides match TRBD2. The CDR3 is made up of 20 amino acids. Trimming took 4 bases from V and 1 from J; bases not matched to a gene: 13. In germline, CDR1 is ENHRY, CDR2 SYGVKD. Here the CDR3 DNA reads TGTGCCATCAGTGGCCAAGGACTAGCGGGAGTGAGTGCATCCTACAATGAGCAGTTCTTC. Encoded protein: CAISGQGLAGVSASYNEQFF.

V gene TRBV10-3 combines with J gene TRBJ1-5, with TRBD1 matching 10 bases. The trim removed 4 bases at V and 0 bases at J, leaving 3 bases unmatched. The CDR3 runs 16 residues. Germline assignment: CDR1 ENHRY and CDR2 SYGVKD. The CDR3 reads CAISGDRGRSNQPQHF. CDR3 nucleotide sequence: TGTGCCATCAGTGGGGACAGGGGTCGTAGCAATCAGCCCCAGCATTTT.

This clonotype has just a few counts. CDR3 coding DNA: TGTGCCAGCAGCTTAACGAAGGGCCGGGACACTGAAGCTTTCTTT. Encoded protein: CASSLTKGRDTEAFF. The chain employs TRBV7-6 and TRBJ1-1; no reliable D call. With 2 bases removed from V and 3 bases from J, the gap between germline ends came to 13 bases. CDR3 size: 15 residues. CDR1 is SGHVS, CDR2 FNYEAQ, per germline.

Ten or more counts support this clonotype. The V and J genes are TRBV4-1 and TRBJ2-1; D gene ambiguous. The CDR3 spans 15 residues. Germline lookup yields CDR1 MGHRA and CDR2 YSYEKL. Trimming left V 4 bases short and J 2 bases short, with 12 bases between. The CDR3 loop reads CASSLEALTYNEQFF. The CDR3 bases are TGCGCCAGCAGCCTCGAAGCGTTAACCTACAATGAGCAGTTCTTC.

This clonotype was seen more than once but under ten times. V is TRBV27 and J is TRBJ2-7; TRBD2 matches 9 bases. Trimming took 6 bases from V and 0 from J; bases not matched to a gene: 6. Germline V gene sequence: CDR1 MNHEY, CDR2 SMNVEV (reference sequence). The CDR3 loop spans 15 amino acids. The CDR3 protein is CASRSLAGNSYEQYF. CDR3 coding DNA: TGTGCCAGCAGAAGCCTAGCGGGGAACTCCTACGAGCAGTACTTC.

This clonotype has a handful of counts. This rearrangement joins TRBV6-1 to TRBJ1-1, with a weak D call TRBD1 (5 bases). The CDR3 is 15 amino acids. Per germline, CDR1 MNHNS and CDR2 SASEGT. With 6 bases removed from V and 0 bases from J, the gap between germline ends came to 14 bases. Written as DNA, the CDR3 is TGTGCCAGCAGCAGGCAGGGCCACATGAACACTGAAGCTTTCTTT. This translates into CASSRQGHMNTEAFF.

This chain joins TRBV6-1 and TRBJ2-3; D remains ambiguous. The CDR3 is 14 residues long. Germline V gene sequence: CDR1 MNHNS, CDR2 SASEGT. V lost 4 bases and J 3 bases, leaving 11 bases between the germline ends. The CDR3 sequence: CASSATALTDTQYF. The CDR3 region has the DNA TGTGCCAGCAGTGCTACAGCCCTGACAGATACGCAGTATTTT.